A single sample is the source of the 10 T cell receptor beta chains below, sequenced in a study of control samples from healthy donors and cancer patients. Libraries were prepared by immunoSEQ multiplex PCR; TCRdb keeps only in-frame clonotypes and omits some of them. The data show fewer than 300,000 clones, over 70% seen once. Sample: PBMCs. These receptors originate from an older woman with lung cancer.

This clone appeared a few times. The chain combines TRBV14 with TRBJ1-3; tentative D call: TRBD1 (5 bases). CDR3 length: 16 residues. CDR1 and CDR2 from the germline V gene are SGHDN and FVKESK. The V end was cut by 4 bases, the J end by 3 bases, with 16 bases between. The CDR3 reads CASSPMGGASGNTIYF. In DNA form, the CDR3 reads TGTGCCAGCAGCCCCATGGGAGGGGCGAGTGGAAACACCATATATTTT.

V is TRBV4-1 and J is TRBJ1-3, with D maybe TRBD1 (5 bases). From germline, CDR1 is MGHRA and CDR2 YSYEKL. The CDR3 loop spans 17 amino acids. V lost 1 base to trimming and J lost 4 bases, with 17 bases between them. The CDR3 reads CASSQGEWGFTGNTIYF. The CDR3 coding sequence is TGCGCCAGCAGCCAAGGGGAATGGGGGTTTACGGGAAACACCATATATTTT.

The gene calls are TRBV18 and TRBJ2-3, with D possibly TRBD1 on 5 matching bases. This CDR3 has 15 amino acids. V was pared by 6 bases and J by 1 base, with 14 bases between. Germline V gene lookup returns CDR1 KGHSH and CDR2 LQKENI. As DNA, the CDR3 is TGTGCCAGCTCCCCGCAAGGGGTCGGCACAGATACGCAGTATTTT. As protein: CASSPQGVGTDTQYF.

This chain links TRBV7-2 with TRBJ1-2; D perhaps matches TRBD1 (5 bases). Germline V gene lookup returns CDR1 SGHTA and CDR2 FQGNSA. The CDR3 covers 14 residues. The V and J ends lost 5 bases and 8 bases respectively, with 18 bases between them. The CDR3 sequence: CASSPEVGGLGYTF. For the CDR3, the DNA is TGTGCCAGCAGCCCAGAGGTGGGGGGTTTAGGCTACACCTTC.

This rearrangement joins TRBV2 to TRBJ2-7; D is uncertain. Between the trimmed V and J ends, which lost 11 bases and 6 bases, there was a span of 14 bases. CDR1 SNHLY and CDR2 FYNNEI come from the germline V gene. The CDR3 extends over 11 amino acids. The CDR3 protein is CASRNSPEQYF. The CDR3 nucleotides read TGTGCCTCTCGTAACAGCCCCGAGCAGTACTTC.

The chain recombines TRBV6-4 with TRBJ2-7, with 12 bases aligning to TRBD2. The CDR3 extends over 15 amino acids. CDR1 and CDR2 from the germline V gene are MRHNA and SNTAGT. Germline trimming cut 4 bases from V and 3 bases from J; bases unmatched to any gene: 4. CDR3 residues: CASSGLAGDVYEQYF. The DNA for the CDR3 is TGTGCCAGCAGTGGACTAGCGGGAGACGTCTACGAGCAGTACTTC.

This clone was counted once. The gene calls are TRBV11-1 and TRBJ1-1; D is possibly TRBD1 (5 bases). Germline values: CDR1 SGHAT, CDR2 FQDESV (reference sequence). The CDR3 sequence is 14 residues long. V lost 5 bases, J lost 0 bases, and 10 bases lay in between. CDR3 nucleotide sequence: TGTGCCAGCAGCGTGGGACGGTTGAACACTGAAGCTTTCTTT. Its protein product is CASSVGRLNTEAFF.

This chain joins TRBV7-9 and TRBJ1-3; 9 bases are a match to TRBD1. Germline V gene sequence: CDR1 SEHNR, CDR2 FQNEAQ (reference sequence). This CDR3 comprises 14 residues. CDR3 nucleotide sequence: TGTGGGCAGGGACAGGGTGACTCTGGAAACACCATATATTTT. Its protein is CGQGQGDSGNTIYF.

In its sample, this clone was seen a few times. A read error may be the cause here, since a much bigger clone is one base away. The V call is TRBV5-6, the J call TRBJ1-5, with no clear D. CDR3 length: 12 amino acids. V lost 0 bases and J 5 bases, leaving 3 bases between the germline ends. Per germline, CDR1 SGHDT and CDR2 YYEEEE. Here the CDR3 DNA reads TGTGCCAGCAGCTTGGGGGATCAGCCCCAGCATTTT. Translating gives CASSLGDQPQHF. Full variable domain (remainder filled in from reference TRBV5-6 and TRBJ1-5): DAGVTQSPTHLIKTRGQQVTLRCSPKSGHDTVSWYQQALGQGPQFIFQYYEEEERQRGNFPDRFSGHQFPNYSSELNVNALLLGDSALYLCASSLGDQPQHFGDGTRLSIL.

The chain joins TRBV7-2 to TRBJ2-3, with D unresolved. The CDR3 runs to 13 residues. Trimming took 7 bases from V and 5 from J, leaving 13 bases between them. Germline-derived CDR1 and CDR2 are SGHTA and FQGNSA. For the CDR3, the DNA is TGTGCCAGCAACTTGGGGTTCGGAGATACGCAGTATTTT. Its protein product is CASNLGFGDTQYF.